These 27 T cell receptor beta chains were all obtained from the same sample, sequenced in a study of blood T cell repertoires in COVID-19. Only in-frame clones appear in the TCRdb table, and some are missing; sequencing was by immunoSEQ multiplex PCR. This table has over 140,000 clones, about three quarters appearing once. What was sequenced was PBMCs or T cells enriched from blood (not recorded which). The receptors here all came from a woman aged 45 to 65 who had recovered from COVID-19.

This sequence joins TRBV15 and TRBJ2-5; TRBD1 matches 11 bases. Trimming took 4 bases from V and 5 from J; bases not matched to a gene: 3. This CDR3 is built from 14 residues. CDR1 is LNHNV, CDR2 YYDKDF, per germline (reference sequence). CDR3 bases: TGTGCCACCAGCATGGACAGGGGGCTCGAGACCCAGTACTTC. As protein: CATSMDRGLETQYF.

This clone is a singleton in its sample. V gene TRBV9 combines with J gene TRBJ2-6, with D possibly being TRBD2 (5 bases). Germline V CDR1 and CDR2: SGDLS, YYNGEE. The CDR3 has 15 residues. The V and J ends lost 0 bases and 4 bases respectively, with 8 bases between them. This CDR3 reads CASSVVGGGANVLTF. The CDR3 region has the DNA TGTGCCAGCAGCGTAGTAGGAGGAGGGGCCAACGTCCTGACTTTC. Based on the CDR3 plus reference TRBV9 and TRBJ2-6, the full variable domain is DSGVTQTPKHLITATGQRVTLRCSPRSGDLSVYWYQQSLDQGLQFLIQYYNGEERAKGNILERFSAQQFPDLHSELNLSSLELGDSALYFCASSVVGGGANVLTFGAGSRLTVL.

The rearrangement uses TRBV21-1 and TRBJ2-1; the listed D gene, TRBD1, was not tested against the DNA. TRBV21-1 corresponds to a pseudogene. The CDR3 is made up of 14 amino acids. The CDR3: CASSKGSSYNEQFF. The CDR3 DNA follows: TGTGCCAGCAGCAAAGGCAGCTCCTACAATGAGCAGTTCTTC.

The chain uses TRBV24-1 and TRBJ1-6; 9 nucleotides line up with TRBD1. After removal of 7 bases from V and 0 bases from J, the junction contained 3 bases not matched to a gene. The germline V gene encodes CDR1 KGHDR and CDR2 SFDVKD. The CDR3 is 16 amino acids. The CDR3 reads CATRTGGISYNSPLHF. The DNA for the CDR3 is TGTGCCACCAGGACAGGGGGGATCTCCTATAATTCACCCCTCCACTTT.

The chain is built from TRBV12-3 or TRBV12-4 and TRBJ1-5; possibly TRBD1 for D (6 bases). Deletions cut 5 bases from V and 3 bases from J, with 8 bases between. CDR3 length: 13 residues. The CDR3 sequence: CASSDRSNQPQHF. The CDR3 DNA is TGTGCCAGCAGTGACAGGTCCAATCAGCCCCAGCATTTT.

The chain combines TRBV7-6 with TRBJ1-4; the match to TRBD1 covers 9 bases. V was pared by 1 base and J by 8 bases, with 5 bases of the junction left unmatched. The germline CDR1 and CDR2 sequences are SGHVS and FNYEAQ. This CDR3 has 15 amino acids. CDR3 nucleotides: TGTGCCAGCAGCTTAGGGGGGACAGGGAAGGAAAAACTGTTTTTT. This translates into CASSLGGTGKEKLFF.

The rearrangement uses TRBV2 and TRBJ2-7; 12 bases map to TRBD1. This CDR3 is 16 amino acids long. Germline CDR1 reads SNHLY; CDR2 reads FYNNEI. V lost 6 bases, J lost 3 bases, and 9 bases stayed unmatched. The CDR3 coding sequence is TGTGCCAGCAGCCCGGAGGGGACAGGGGGCTTCTACGAGCAGTACTTC. It is translated as CASSPEGTGGFYEQYF.

This chain uses TRBV6-2 or TRBV6-3 with TRBJ2-3, with 7 bases identical to TRBD2. The V gene's germline CDR1 is MNHEY and CDR2 SVGEGT. The CDR3 is made up of 15 amino acids. V shed 6 bases and J 0 bases; nucleotides not matched to a gene: 6. The CDR3 is CASSLGGVSTDTQYF. The CDR3 DNA reads TGTGCCAGCAGCCTGGGGGGGGTGAGCACAGATACGCAGTATTTT.

The chain joins TRBV24-1 to TRBJ1-1; D unclear. V lost 3 bases and J 1 base, leaving 8 bases between the germline ends. The CDR3 consists of 14 residues. Germline values: CDR1 KGHDR, CDR2 SFDVKD. The CDR3 DNA reads TGTGCCACCAGTGATGGGCAATCGAACACTGAAGCTTTCTTT. As protein: CATSDGQSNTEAFF.

This clone has more than one count but fewer than ten. This chain uses TRBV5-1 with TRBJ2-1; 9 bases line up with TRBD1. V gave up 4 bases and J gave up 4 bases; unmatched junction bases: 6. Germline V gene sequence: CDR1 SGHRS, CDR2 YFSETQ. The CDR3 runs to 15 residues. The CDR3: CASSADRGRYNEQFF. The CDR3 DNA reads as TGCGCCAGCAGCGCGGACAGGGGCCGGTACAATGAGCAGTTCTTC.

J is TRBJ2-1 and V is TRBV19; possible D gene TRBD2, 6 bases. V gave up 6 bases and J gave up 9 bases, with 15 bases separating them. The CDR3 runs 13 residues. Germline CDR1 is LNHDA and CDR2 is SQIVND (reference sequence). As DNA, the CDR3 is TGTGCCAGTAGCCCCGGCTCCGGGGGTGAGCAGTTCTTC. Translation: CASSPGSGGEQFF.

The rearrangement uses TRBV7-8 and TRBJ1-1; a possible D gene is TRBD1 (6 bases). Germline values: CDR1 SGHVS, CDR2 FQNEAQ. This CDR3 is 14 amino acids long. Trimming left V 5 bases short and J 1 base short, with 11 bases between. The CDR3 reads CASSVTGGNTEAFF. The CDR3 nucleotides are TGTGCCAGCAGCGTGACAGGTGGGAACACTGAAGCTTTCTTT. The full variable domain, completed using reference TRBV7-8 and TRBJ1-1, is GAGVSQSPRYKVAKRGQDVALRCDPISGHVSLFWYQQALGQGPEFLTYFQNEAQLDKSGLPSDRFFAERPEGSVSTLKIQRTQQEDSAVYLCASSVTGGNTEAFFGQGTRLTVV.

V is TRBV12-3 or TRBV12-4 and J is TRBJ1-2; the D is unclear. With 5 bases removed from V and 8 bases from J, the gap between germline ends came to 9 bases. This CDR3 has 11 residues. CDR3 protein: CASSRAGGYTF. CDR3 DNA: TGTGCCAGCAGTCGCGCGGGGGGCTACACCTTC.

The V and J genes are TRBV27 and TRBJ2-1; possible D gene TRBD1, 5 bases. Trimming removed 3 bases from V and 1 base from J, with 10 bases in between. The CDR3 totals 15 residues. Germline values: CDR1 MNHEY, CDR2 SMNVEV (reference sequence). The CDR3 spells CASSFRAASYNEQFF. The CDR3 nucleotides are TGTGCCAGCAGTTTCAGGGCGGCTTCCTACAATGAGCAGTTCTTC.

The chain recombines TRBV3-1 (or the pseudogene TRBV3-2) with TRBJ1-2; 9 positions agree with TRBD1. CDR3 length equals 17 residues. Trimming cost V 3 bases and J 1 base; bases outside gene matches: 9. Germline V gene lookup returns CDR1 LGHDT and CDR2 YNNKEL (reference sequence). For the CDR3, the DNA is TGTGCCAGCAGCCACCTAGGTCCGACAGGGGGTAACTATGGCTACACCTTC. Amino acids: CASSHLGPTGGNYGYTF.

A few counts support this clone. The chain recombines TRBV27 with TRBJ1-5; a possible D gene is TRBD1 (6 bases). CDR1 and CDR2 from the germline V gene are MNHEY and SMNVEV (reference sequence). CDR3 length: 14 amino acids. The V end lost 3 bases, the J end lost 6 bases, and 12 bases lay between the germline ends. CDR3 nucleotides: TGTGCCAGCAGTTTGCTTACAGGGACTCAGCCCCAGCATTTT. Its translation: CASSLLTGTQPQHF.

The chain employs TRBV25-1 and TRBJ1-1, with 7 nucleotides matching TRBD1. V was clipped by 4 bases and J by 5 bases; unmatched bases: 7. The CDR3 contains 14 residues. Per the germline V gene, CDR1 is MGHDK and CDR2 is SYGVNS. CDR3 coding DNA: TGTGCCAGCAGTGGAAGACAGGGTACGACTGAAGCTTTCTTT. Translating gives CASSGRQGTTEAFF.

The rearrangement joins TRBV5-1 to TRBJ1-5, with 7 bases fitting TRBD1. CDR1 and CDR2 (germline): SGHRS, YFSETQ. This CDR3 has 15 residues. V dropped 0 bases and J dropped 0; count of bases not matched to a gene: 0. Here the CDR3 reads CASSLDRGSNQPQHF. CDR3 nucleotides: TGCGCCAGCAGCTTGGACAGGGGTAGCAATCAGCCCCAGCATTTT.

This clone was seen a handful of times. The CDR3 region has the DNA TGTGCCAGCAGCGTACTTAGCGGGAGTAACGAGCAGTACTTC. As protein: CASSVLSGSNEQYF. The V call is TRBV7-6, the J call TRBJ2-7; 9 bases line up with TRBD2. The CDR3 contains 14 residues. V lost 5 bases, J lost 5 bases, and 7 bases stayed unmatched. Germline loops: CDR1 SGHVS, CDR2 FNYEAQ.

The chain has TRBV19 and TRBJ1-2, with 8 bases identical to TRBD1. The CDR3 is 14 residues long. CDR1 and CDR2 from the germline V gene are LNHDA and SQIVND (reference sequence). Losses at the gene ends were 5 bases for V and 1 base for J; bases not matched to a gene: 3. The CDR3: CASSVGQGNYGYTF. CDR3 DNA: TGTGCCAGTAGTGTCGGACAGGGTAACTATGGCTACACCTTC. Looking up the rest from reference TRBV19 and TRBJ1-2 gives the full variable domain: DGGITQSPKYLFRKEGQNVTLSCEQNLNHDAMYWYRQDPGQGLRLIYYSQIVNDFQKGDIAEGYSVSREKKESFPLTVTSAQKNPTAFYLCASSVGQGNYGYTFGSGTRLTVV.

The chain recombines TRBV10-2 with TRBJ1-6, with D perhaps matching TRBD1 (5 bases). The V gene's germline CDR1 is WSHSY and CDR2 SAAADI. The ends were cut back, 6 bases at V and 0 bases at J, with 6 bases in the middle. CDR3 length: 14 residues. This CDR3 reads CASSDSSYNSPLHF. The CDR3 DNA follows: TGCGCCAGCAGCGACAGCTCCTATAATTCACCCCTCCACTTT.

The V gene is TRBV14, the J gene TRBJ2-7; 7 bases match TRBD2. V lost 8 bases and J lost 7; bases outside the gene matches: 14. The CDR3 covers 14 residues. The germline CDR1 and CDR2 sequences are SGHDN and FVKESK. CDR3 DNA sequence: TGTGCCAGCTCCGAACGGGAGGTGTTGTGGGAGCAGTACTTC. Protein sequence: CASSEREVLWEQYF.

This rearrangement joins TRBV19 to TRBJ1-3, with 7 bases that match TRBD1. Germline V gene sequence: CDR1 LNHDA, CDR2 SQIVND (reference sequence). The CDR3 is 15 residues long. V gave up 7 bases and J gave up 4 bases; unmatched junction bases: 10. The CDR3 here is CASNEPGQQGNTIYF. As DNA, the CDR3 is TGTGCCAGTAACGAACCGGGACAGCAAGGAAACACCATATATTTT.

V and J are TRBV6-5 and TRBJ1-5; D ambiguous. This CDR3 region has 11 residues. Germline CDR1 is MNHEY and CDR2 is SVGAGI. V was trimmed by 0 bases and J by 13 bases, leaving 7 bases between them. The CDR3 DNA sequence: TGTGCCAGCAGTTACTCCGTGTCGCAGCATTTT. It translates to CASSYSVSQHF.

The chain combines TRBV28 with TRBJ2-7; possibly TRBD2 for D (6 bases). The CDR3 is 14 residues long. The V and J ends lost 2 bases and 6 bases respectively, with 14 bases between them. Germline V gives CDR1 MDHEN, CDR2 SYDVKM. CDR3 coding DNA: TGTGCCAGCAGTTTAGCGGGAAGGGCTGCCGAGCAGTACTTC. Its translation is CASSLAGRAAEQYF.

The chain is built from TRBV19 and TRBJ1-5; 7 bases fit TRBD1. CDR1 and CDR2 (germline): LNHDA, SQIVND (reference sequence). V lost 4 bases to trimming and J lost 6 bases; unmatched junction nucleotides: 18. The CDR3 has 18 amino acids. The CDR3 DNA follows: TGTGCCAGTAGTAATTACCGACAGGGAGGTAGGAGCGGTCAGCCCCAGCATTTT. As protein: CASSNYRQGGRSGQPQHF.

J is TRBJ2-3 and V is TRBV7-3; the D gene is possibly TRBD2 (5 bases). The germline V and J ends were trimmed by 7 bases and 3 bases, with 14 bases remaining between them. CDR3 length equals 14 residues. The germline gives CDR1 SGHTA, CDR2 FQGTGA. This chain's CDR3 is CASTTEVGTDTQYF. DNA for the CDR3: TGTGCCAGCACCACGGAGGTTGGAACAGATACGCAGTATTTT.